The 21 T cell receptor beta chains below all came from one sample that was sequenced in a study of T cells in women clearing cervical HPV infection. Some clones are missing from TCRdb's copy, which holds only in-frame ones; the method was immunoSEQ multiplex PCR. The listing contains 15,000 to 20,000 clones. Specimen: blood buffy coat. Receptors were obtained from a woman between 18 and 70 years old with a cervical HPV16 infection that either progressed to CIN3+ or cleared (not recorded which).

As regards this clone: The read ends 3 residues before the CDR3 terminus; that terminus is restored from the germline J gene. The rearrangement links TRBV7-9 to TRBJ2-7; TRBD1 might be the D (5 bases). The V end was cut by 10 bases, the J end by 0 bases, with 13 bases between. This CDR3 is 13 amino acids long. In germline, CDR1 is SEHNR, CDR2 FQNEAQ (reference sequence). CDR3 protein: CATTPDSSYEQYF. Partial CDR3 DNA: TGTGCCACTACCCCCGACAGCTCCTACGAG.

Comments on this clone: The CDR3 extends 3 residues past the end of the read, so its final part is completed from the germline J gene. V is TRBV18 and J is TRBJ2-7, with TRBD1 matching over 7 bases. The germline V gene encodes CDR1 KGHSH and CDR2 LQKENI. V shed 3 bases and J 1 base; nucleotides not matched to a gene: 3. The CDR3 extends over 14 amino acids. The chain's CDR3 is CASSPDRVSYEQYF. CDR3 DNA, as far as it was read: TGTGCCAGCTCACCCGACAGGGTGTCCTACGAG.

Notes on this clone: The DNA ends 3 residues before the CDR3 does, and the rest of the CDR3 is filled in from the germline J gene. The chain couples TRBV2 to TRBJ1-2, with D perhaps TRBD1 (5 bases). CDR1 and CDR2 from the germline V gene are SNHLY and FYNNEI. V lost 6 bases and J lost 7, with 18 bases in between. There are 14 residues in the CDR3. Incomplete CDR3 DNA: TGTGCCAGCAGGGAGGAGGGGAGTTGGTCTGGC. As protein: CASREEGSWSG. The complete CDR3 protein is CASREEGSWSGYTF. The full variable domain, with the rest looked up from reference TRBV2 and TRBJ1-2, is EPEVTQTPSHQVTQMGQEVILRCVPISNHLYFYWYRQILGQKVEFLVSFYNNEISEKSEIFDDQFSVERPDGSNFTLKIRSTKLEDSAMYFCASREEGSWSGYTFGSGTRLTVV.

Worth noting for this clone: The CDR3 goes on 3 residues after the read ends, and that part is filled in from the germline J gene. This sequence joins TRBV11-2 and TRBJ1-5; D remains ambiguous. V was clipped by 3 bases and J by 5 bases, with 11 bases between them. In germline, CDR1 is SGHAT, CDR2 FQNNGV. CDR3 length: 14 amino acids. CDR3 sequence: CASSFDGVYQPQHF. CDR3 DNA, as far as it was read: TGTGCCAGCAGCTTCGACGGGGTCTATCAGCCC.

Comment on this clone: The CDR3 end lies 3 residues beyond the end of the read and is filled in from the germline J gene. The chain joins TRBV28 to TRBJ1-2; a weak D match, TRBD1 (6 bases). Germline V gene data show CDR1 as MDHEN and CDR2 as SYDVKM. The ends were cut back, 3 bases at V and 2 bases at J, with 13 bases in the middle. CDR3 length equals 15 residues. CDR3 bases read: TGTGCCAGCAGTTTCCTGGACAGACAAAACTATGGC. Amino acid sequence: CASSFLDRQNYG. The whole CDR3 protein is CASSFLDRQNYGYTF.

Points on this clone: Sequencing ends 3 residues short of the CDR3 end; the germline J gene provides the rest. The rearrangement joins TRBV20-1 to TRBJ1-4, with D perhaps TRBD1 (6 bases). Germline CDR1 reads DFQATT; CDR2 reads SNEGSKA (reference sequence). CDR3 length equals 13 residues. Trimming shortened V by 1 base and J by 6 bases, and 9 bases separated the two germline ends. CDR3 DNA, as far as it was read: TGCAGTGCTAGAGGGCAGGGGTATGAAAAA. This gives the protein CSARGQGYEK. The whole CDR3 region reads CSARGQGYEKLFF.

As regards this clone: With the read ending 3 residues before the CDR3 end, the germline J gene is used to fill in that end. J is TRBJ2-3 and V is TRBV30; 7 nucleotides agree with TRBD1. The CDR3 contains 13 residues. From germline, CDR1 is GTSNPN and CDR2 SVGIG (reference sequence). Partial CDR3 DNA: TGTGCCTGGAGTTCAAGGGGGCGTCAGCCG. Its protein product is CAWSSRGRQP. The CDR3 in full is CAWSSRGRQPQYF.

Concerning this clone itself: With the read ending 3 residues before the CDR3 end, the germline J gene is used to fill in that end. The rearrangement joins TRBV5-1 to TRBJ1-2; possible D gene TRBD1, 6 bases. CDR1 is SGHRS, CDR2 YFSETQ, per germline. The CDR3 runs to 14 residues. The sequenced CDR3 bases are TGCGCCAGCGGACCCGGGACACCTGAGGAGACC. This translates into CASGPGTPEET. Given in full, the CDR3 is CASGPGTPEETYTF.

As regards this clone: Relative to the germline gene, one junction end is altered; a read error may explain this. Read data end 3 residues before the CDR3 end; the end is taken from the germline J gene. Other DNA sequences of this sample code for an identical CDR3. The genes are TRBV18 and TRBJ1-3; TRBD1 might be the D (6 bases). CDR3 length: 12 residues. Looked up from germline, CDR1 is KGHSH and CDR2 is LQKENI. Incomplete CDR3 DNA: TGTGCCAGCTGGACAGCTGGAAACACG. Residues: CASWTAGNT. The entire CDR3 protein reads CASWTAGNTIYF.

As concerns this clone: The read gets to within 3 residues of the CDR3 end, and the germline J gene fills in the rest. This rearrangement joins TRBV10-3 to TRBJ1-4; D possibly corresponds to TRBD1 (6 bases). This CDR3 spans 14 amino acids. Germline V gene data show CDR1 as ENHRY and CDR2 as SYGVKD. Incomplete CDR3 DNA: TGTGCCATCAGTGAGTCTGGGGGCGAGGGGAAA. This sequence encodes CAISESGGEGK. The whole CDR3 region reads CAISESGGEGKLFF.

CDR3 loop: CASVPTGGYTEAFF. CDR3 bases read: TGTGCCAGCGTTCCTACGGGGGGATACACTGAA. V is TRBV12-3 or TRBV12-4 and J is TRBJ1-1; maybe TRBD1 (5 bases). The read ends 3 residues before the CDR3 terminus; that terminus is restored from the germline J gene. The CDR3 is made up of 14 amino acids. The ends were cut back, 8 bases at V and 3 bases at J, with 16 bases in the middle.

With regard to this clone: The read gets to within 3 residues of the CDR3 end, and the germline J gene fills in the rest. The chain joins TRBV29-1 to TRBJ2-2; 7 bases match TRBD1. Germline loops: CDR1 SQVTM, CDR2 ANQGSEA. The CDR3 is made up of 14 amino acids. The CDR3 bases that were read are TGCAGCGTTGTACGACAGGGCCCGGATTCACCG. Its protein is CSVVRQGPDSP. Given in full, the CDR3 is CSVVRQGPDSPLFF.

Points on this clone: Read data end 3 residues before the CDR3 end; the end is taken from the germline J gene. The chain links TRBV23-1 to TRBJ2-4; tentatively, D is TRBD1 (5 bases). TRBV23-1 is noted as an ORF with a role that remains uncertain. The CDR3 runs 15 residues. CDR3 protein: CASSQCRVGVYGQYF. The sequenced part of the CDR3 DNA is TGCGCCAGCAGTCAATGCAGGGTGGGCGTCTATGGT.

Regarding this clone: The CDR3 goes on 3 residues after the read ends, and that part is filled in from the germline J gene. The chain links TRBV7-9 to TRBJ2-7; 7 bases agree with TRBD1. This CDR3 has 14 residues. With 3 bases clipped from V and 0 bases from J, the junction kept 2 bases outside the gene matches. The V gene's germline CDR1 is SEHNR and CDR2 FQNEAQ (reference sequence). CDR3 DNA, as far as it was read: TGTGCCAGCAGCTTGCGACAGGGCTCCTACGAG. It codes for CASSLRQGSYE. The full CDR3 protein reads CASSLRQGSYEQYF.

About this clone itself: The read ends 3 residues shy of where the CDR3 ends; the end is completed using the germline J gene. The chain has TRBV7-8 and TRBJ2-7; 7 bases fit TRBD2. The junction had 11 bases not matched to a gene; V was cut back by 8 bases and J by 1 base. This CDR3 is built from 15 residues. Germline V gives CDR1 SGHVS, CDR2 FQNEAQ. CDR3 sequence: CASADRLALSYEQYF. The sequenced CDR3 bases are TGTGCCAGCGCTGACCGACTAGCCCTTTCCTACGAG.

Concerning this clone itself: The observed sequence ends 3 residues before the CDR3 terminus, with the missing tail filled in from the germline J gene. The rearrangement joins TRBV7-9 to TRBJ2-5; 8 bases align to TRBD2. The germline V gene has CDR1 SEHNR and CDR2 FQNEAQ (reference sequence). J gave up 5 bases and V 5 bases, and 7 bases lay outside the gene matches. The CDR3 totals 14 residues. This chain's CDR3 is CASSPGLAGETQYF. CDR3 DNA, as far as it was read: TGTGCCAGCAGCCCCGGACTAGCCGGGGAGACC. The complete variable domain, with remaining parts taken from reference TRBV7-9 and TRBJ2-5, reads DTGVSQNPRHKITKRGQNVTFRCDPISEHNRLYWYRQTLGQGPEFLTYFQNEAQLEKSRLLSDRFSAERPKGSFSTLEIQRTEQGDSAMYLCASSPGLAGETQYFGPGTRLLVL.

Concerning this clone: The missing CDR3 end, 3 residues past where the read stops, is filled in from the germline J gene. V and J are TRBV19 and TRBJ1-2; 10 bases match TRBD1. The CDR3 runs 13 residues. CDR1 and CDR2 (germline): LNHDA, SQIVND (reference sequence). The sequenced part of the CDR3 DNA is TGTGCCACTAGGGGACAGGGGATTGGCGAC. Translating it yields CATRGQGIGD. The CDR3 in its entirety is CATRGQGIGDYTF.

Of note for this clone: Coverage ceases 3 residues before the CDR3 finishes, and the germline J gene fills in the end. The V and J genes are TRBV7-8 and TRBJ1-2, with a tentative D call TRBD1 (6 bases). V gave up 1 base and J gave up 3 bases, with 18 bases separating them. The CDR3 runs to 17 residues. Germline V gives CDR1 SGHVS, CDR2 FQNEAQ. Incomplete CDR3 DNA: TGTGCCAGCAGCTTAGGGGGGGGGCCGCCCGGGGACTATGGC. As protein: CASSLGGGPPGDYG. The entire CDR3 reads CASSLGGGPPGDYGYTF.

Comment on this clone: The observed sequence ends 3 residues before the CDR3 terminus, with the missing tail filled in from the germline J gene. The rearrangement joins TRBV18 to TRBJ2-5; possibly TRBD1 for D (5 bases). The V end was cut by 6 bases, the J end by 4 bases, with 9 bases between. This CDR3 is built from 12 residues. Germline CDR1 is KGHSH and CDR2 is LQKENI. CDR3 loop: CASSLRVETQYF. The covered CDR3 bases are TGTGCCAGCTCTCTCAGGGTAGAGACC.

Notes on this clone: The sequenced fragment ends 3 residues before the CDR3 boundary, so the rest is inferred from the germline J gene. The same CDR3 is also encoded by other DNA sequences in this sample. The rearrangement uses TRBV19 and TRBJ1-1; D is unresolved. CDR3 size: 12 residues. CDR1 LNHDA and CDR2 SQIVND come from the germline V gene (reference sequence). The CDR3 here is CASSISRRVAFF. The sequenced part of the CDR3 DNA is TGTGCCAGTAGTATCAGCAGGCGGGTG.

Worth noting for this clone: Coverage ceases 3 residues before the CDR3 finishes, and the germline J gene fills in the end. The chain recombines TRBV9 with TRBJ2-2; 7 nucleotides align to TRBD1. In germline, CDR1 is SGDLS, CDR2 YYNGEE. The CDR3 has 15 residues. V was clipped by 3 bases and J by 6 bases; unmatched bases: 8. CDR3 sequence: CASSGRTGFAGELFF. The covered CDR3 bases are TGTGCCAGCAGCGGACGGACAGGTTTCGCCGGGGAG.